A single sample gave rise to the 15 T cell receptor beta chains below, sequenced in a study of blood T cells in healthy people across ages. It was with a sample-barcoded 5' primer and a J-beta primer mix that a second PCR of about 6 to 12 cycles was run. TCRdb used MiXCR to reprocess the 5' RACE reads, holding one entry per CDR3 protein. This table holds about 800,000 distinct CDR3 sequences, about 62% found once. Sequencing was carried out using blood. The receptor source for this set is a man aged 30 to 45 in good health.

The gene calls are TRBV4-1 and TRBJ2-1; 10 bases align to TRBD2. V dropped 5 bases and J dropped 4; count of bases not matched to a gene: 14. In germline, CDR1 is MGHRA, CDR2 YSYEKL. The CDR3 has 18 residues. CDR3 loop: CASSVSGGPSYLYNEQFF. The CDR3 DNA is TGCGCCAGCAGCGTTAGCGGGGGGCCCTCTTACCTTTACAATGAGCAGTTCTTC.

In DNA, the CDR3 is TGCAGTGCTAGAGGGACTAGCGGGAGGGCAGATACGCAGTATTTT. It is translated as CSARGTSGRADTQYF. The V gene is TRBV20-1, the J gene TRBJ2-3; 15 bases fit TRBD2. Trimming took 1 base from V and 4 from J; bases not matched to a gene: 0. The CDR3 loop spans 15 amino acids. Germline CDR1 reads DFQATT; CDR2 reads SNEGSKA (reference sequence).

Only a few counts were recorded for this clonotype. The V call is TRBV7-2, the J call TRBJ2-5; TRBD2 aligns across 7 bases. CDR1 and CDR2 from the germline V gene are SGHTA and FQGNSA. The CDR3 runs 14 residues. With 3 bases clipped from V and 6 bases from J, the junction kept 7 bases outside the gene matches. The CDR3 loop is CASSFSGGSQTQYF. In DNA, the CDR3 is TGTGCCAGCAGCTTTTCTGGCGGGAGCCAGACCCAGTACTTC.

V gene TRBV28 combines with J gene TRBJ1-1; D unclear. V was pared by 2 bases and J by 0 bases, with 13 bases between. Germline V gene data show CDR1 as MDHEN and CDR2 as SYDVKM. This CDR3 is built from 16 residues. CDR3 sequence (DNA): TGTGCCAGCAGTTTAGATTCTATCGAACTGAACACTGAAGCTTTCTTT. This gives the protein CASSLDSIELNTEAFF.

In this sample, this clonotype turned up a few times. The V gene is TRBV6-6, the J gene TRBJ2-7; 7 bases match TRBD1. Germline assignment: CDR1 MNHNY and CDR2 SVGAGI (reference sequence). The CDR3 has 13 residues. Unmatched junction bases numbered 3, after V lost 5 bases and J lost 2 bases. CDR3 nucleotides: TGTGCCAGCAGTCGACAGGGCACCTACGAGCAGTACTTC. Amino acid sequence: CASSRQGTYEQYF.

This clonotype was counted at least ten times. A much larger clone differs from this one at a single base, so this may be a read error. The genes are TRBV2 and TRBJ2-1; possibly TRBD1 for D (6 bases). TRBJ2-7 matches the DNA end more closely, so the J call is doubtful. From germline, CDR1 is SNHLY and CDR2 FYNNEI. This CDR3 spans 15 amino acids. CDR3 sequence (DNA): TGTGCCAGCAGTGCAGGGACATTGTCCTACAATGAGCAGTACTTC. Residues: CASSAGTLSYNEQYF.

The chain couples TRBV20-1 to TRBJ2-7; D call uncertain. The CDR3 is 13 residues long. CDR1 DFQATT and CDR2 SNEGSKA come from the germline V gene (reference sequence). V lost 4 bases, J lost 0 bases, and 10 bases lay in between. This CDR3 is CSATARASYEQYF. The CDR3 region has the DNA TGCAGTGCTACAGCTAGGGCCTCCTACGAGCAGTACTTC.

V gene TRBV13 combines with J gene TRBJ2-7, with D perhaps matching TRBD1 (5 bases). Germline V CDR1 and CDR2: PRHDT, FYEKMQ (reference sequence). Trimming took off 6 bases at V and 5 bases at J, with 14 bases between the two ends. This CDR3 contains 13 residues. CDR3 amino acids: CASSIPLGHEQYF. Written as DNA, the CDR3 is TGTGCCAGCAGTATCCCTTTGGGGCACGAGCAGTACTTC.

V and J are TRBV20-1 and TRBJ2-5; 8 bases are shared with TRBD2. CDR3 length equals 15 residues. Germline lookup yields CDR1 DFQATT and CDR2 SNEGSKA (reference sequence). J gave up 4 bases and V 5 bases, and 12 bases lay outside the gene matches. DNA for the CDR3: TGCAGTGCTCAGCCCCCTAGCGGGTACGGAGAGACCCAGTACTTC. Its protein product is CSAQPPSGYGETQYF.

This chain joins TRBV20-1 and TRBJ2-5; D call uncertain. The DNA matches TRBJ2-7 better at its end, which makes the J call doubtful. CDR3 length: 10 amino acids. CDR1 is DFQATT, CDR2 SNEGSKA, per germline (reference sequence). Written as DNA, the CDR3 is TGCAGTGCCCCCGTAATCGAGCAGTACTTC. Translation gives CSAPVIEQYF.

CDR3 amino acids: CSATSLSGRAYNEQFF. The CDR3, as DNA: TGCAGTGCTACCAGCCTTAGCGGGAGGGCCTACAATGAGCAGTTCTTC. V is TRBV20-1 and J is TRBJ2-1, with 11 positions matching TRBD2. CDR1 is DFQATT, CDR2 SNEGSKA, per germline (reference sequence). After removal of 4 bases from V and 2 bases from J, the junction contained 7 bases not matched to a gene. The CDR3 length is 16 residues.

This clonotype turned up a few times. This rearrangement joins TRBV3-1 to TRBJ1-1; D not resolved. This CDR3 is 13 amino acids long. The V gene's germline CDR1 is LGHDT and CDR2 YNNKEL (reference sequence). V dropped 3 bases and J dropped 2 bases, with 7 bases sitting between them. CDR3 nucleotides: TGTGCCAGCAGCCATCAGGTTAACACTGAAGCTTTCTTT. It codes for CASSHQVNTEAFF.

There are a few counts of this clonotype. V gene TRBV6-5 combines with J gene TRBJ1-2; TRBD1 matches 7 bases. The germline V gene has CDR1 MNHEY and CDR2 SVGAGI. This CDR3 region has 15 residues. V shed 5 bases and J 1 base; nucleotides not matched to a gene: 7. The CDR3 nucleotides read TGTGCCAGCAGTGGCACAGGGGAGGGTAACTATGGCTACACCTTC. Translation gives CASSGTGEGNYGYTF.

This clonotype was seen more than once but under ten times. The genes are TRBV6-2 or TRBV6-3 and TRBJ1-1; 8 bases are shared with TRBD1. This CDR3 is 13 amino acids long. Germline V lookup: CDR1 MNHEY, CDR2 SVGEGT. Unmatched junction bases numbered 4, after V lost 6 bases and J lost 4 bases. CDR3 sequence (DNA): TGTGCCAGCAGGACCCAGGGGGCCACTGAAGCTTTCTTT. Amino acids: CASRTQGATEAFF.

This clonotype was picked up a small number of times. The genes are TRBV7-9 and TRBJ2-4; maybe TRBD1 (5 bases). The CDR3 extends over 11 amino acids. V was shortened by 5 bases and J by 14 bases, with 13 bases between the two germline ends. The germline gives CDR1 SEHNR, CDR2 FQNEAQ (reference sequence). CDR3 in DNA: TGTGCCAGCAGCGTGGACACCCAAGAGTACTTC. It translates to CASSVDTQEYF. The variable domain in full, completed from reference TRBV7-9 and TRBJ2-4, reads DTGVSQNPRHKITKRGQNVTFRCDPISEHNRLYWYRQTLGQGPEFLTYFQNEAQLEKSRLLSDRFSAERPKGSFSTLEIQRTEQGDSAMYLCASSVDTQEYFGAGTRLSVL.